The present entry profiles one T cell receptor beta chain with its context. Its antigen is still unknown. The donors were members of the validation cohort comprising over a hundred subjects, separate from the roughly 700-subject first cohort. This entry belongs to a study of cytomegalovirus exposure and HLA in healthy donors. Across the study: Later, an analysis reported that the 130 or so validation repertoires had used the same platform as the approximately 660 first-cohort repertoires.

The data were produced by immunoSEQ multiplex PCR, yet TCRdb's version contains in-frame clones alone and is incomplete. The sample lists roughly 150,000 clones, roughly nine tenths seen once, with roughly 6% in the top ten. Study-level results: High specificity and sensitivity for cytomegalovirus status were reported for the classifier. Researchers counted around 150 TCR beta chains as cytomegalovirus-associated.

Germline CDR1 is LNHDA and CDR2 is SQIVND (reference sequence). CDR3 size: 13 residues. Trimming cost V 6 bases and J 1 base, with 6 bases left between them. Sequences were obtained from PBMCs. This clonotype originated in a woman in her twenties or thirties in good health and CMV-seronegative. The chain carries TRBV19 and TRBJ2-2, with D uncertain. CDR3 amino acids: CASSTQNTGELFF. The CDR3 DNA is TGTGCCAGTAGCACACAGAACACCGGGGAGCTGTTTTTT. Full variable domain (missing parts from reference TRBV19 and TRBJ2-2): DGGITQSPKYLFRKEGQNVTLSCEQNLNHDAMYWYRQDPGQGLRLIYYSQIVNDFQKGDIAEGYSVSREKKESFPLTVTSAQKNPTAFYLCASSTQNTGELFFGEGSRLTVL.